These 7 T cell receptor beta chains originate from one sample sequenced in a study of blood T cells in healthy people across ages. Combining a sample-barcoded 5' primer with a J-beta primer mix, a second PCR ran for 7 to 11 cycles. TCRdb re-analysed the 5' RACE reads in MiXCR, keeping a single row per CDR3 protein. This sample has nearly 800,000 distinct CDR3 sequences, with about 61% found just once. Sequenced material: blood. The receptors shown here come from a man aged 35-49 years in good health.

The CDR3 DNA reads TGTGCCAGCAGTGAAGCGCTGTGGACAGGGTATTTGAATGAGCAGTTCTTC. It yields the protein CASSEALWTGYLNEQFF. The genes are TRBV6-1 and TRBJ2-1, with TRBD1 identical over 8 bases. Germline assignment: CDR1 MNHNS and CDR2 SASEGT. V gave up 0 bases and J gave up 7 bases; unmatched junction bases: 11. There are 17 residues in the CDR3.

This chain links TRBV4-3 with TRBJ2-5; 10 nucleotides match TRBD2. The germline gives CDR1 LGHNA, CDR2 YSLEER. Losses at the gene ends were 4 bases for V and 5 bases for J; bases not matched to a gene: 4. The CDR3 has 14 amino acids. Written as DNA, the CDR3 is TGCGCCAGCAGCCCTAGCGGGAGCGGGGAGACCCAGTACTTC. Its translation is CASSPSGSGETQYF.

This chain connects TRBV18 to TRBJ2-7; 7 bases agree with TRBD2. Trimming cost V 6 bases and J 2 bases; bases outside gene matches: 7. CDR1 and CDR2 from the germline V gene are KGHSH and LQKENI. The CDR3 length is 14 residues. The CDR3 nucleotides read TGTGCCAGCTCTCCAGCGGGGTCGGCCTACGAGCAGTACTTC. This translates into CASSPAGSAYEQYF.

This clonotype was counted a few times. V usage is TRBV5-1 and J usage is TRBJ2-5; 7 bases align to TRBD2. The CDR3 has 15 amino acids. CDR1 is SGHRS and CDR2 is YFSETQ in the germline V gene. Trimming removed 0 bases from V and 5 bases from J; junction bases left unmatched: 7. The CDR3 spells CASSLGQRGQETQYF. As DNA, the CDR3 is TGCGCCAGCAGCTTGGGGCAGCGGGGCCAGGAGACCCAGTACTTC.

The gene calls are TRBV11-3 and TRBJ2-3, with D perhaps matching TRBD2 (6 bases). Germline-derived CDR1 and CDR2 are SGHNT and YENEEA. The germline V and J ends were trimmed by 4 bases and 3 bases, with 17 bases remaining between them. The CDR3 loop spans 16 amino acids. The CDR3 region has the DNA TGTGCCAGCAGCTCTTTCCGGGGACTCTTAACAGATACGCAGTATTTT. This codes for CASSSFRGLLTDTQYF.

The chain combines TRBV20-1 with TRBJ1-6, with D uncertain. Germline-derived CDR1 and CDR2 are DFQATT and SNEGSKA (reference sequence). The ends were cut back, 6 bases at V and 7 bases at J, with 10 bases in the middle. The CDR3 runs 12 residues. The CDR3 DNA is TGCAGTGCCCAACGGTGGAATTCACCCCTCCACTTT. Its translation: CSAQRWNSPLHF.

The chain carries TRBV29-1 and TRBJ2-3; 14 bases match TRBD2. Trimming took 7 bases from V and 5 from J; bases not matched to a gene: 8. CDR3 length: 15 amino acids. The germline CDR1 and CDR2 sequences are SQVTM and ANQGSEA. The CDR3 protein is CSAGTSGRNRDTQYF. In nucleotides, the CDR3 is TGCAGCGCAGGGACTAGCGGGAGAAACAGAGATACGCAGTATTTT.